This T cell receptor beta chain was documented in a study of shared clonotypes between healthy human individuals. The table came from immunoSEQ multiplex PCR; TCRdb's copy has only in-frame clones and leaves some out. The profile covers some 700,000 clones, with about 90% appearing a single time and less than 40% taken by the ten largest. Germline assignment: CDR1 WSHSY and CDR2 SAAADI. The trim removed 8 bases at V and 3 bases at J, leaving 11 bases unmatched. The CDR3 length is 15 residues. The sequence came from a man aged 18 to 29 in good health. Some clones in this sample may be carry-over from other donors' samples. Sequenced sample: memory CD8+ T cells from PBMCs. Subset of the sample: CD45RO+ cells pooled with CCR7-negative TemRA cells. V gene TRBV10-2 combines with J gene TRBJ2-7; TRBD1 matches 9 bases. This CDR3 reads CASGKAGTGNYEQYF. CDR3 nucleotide sequence: TGCGCCAGCGGTAAAGCCGGGACAGGGAACTACGAGCAGTACTTC.